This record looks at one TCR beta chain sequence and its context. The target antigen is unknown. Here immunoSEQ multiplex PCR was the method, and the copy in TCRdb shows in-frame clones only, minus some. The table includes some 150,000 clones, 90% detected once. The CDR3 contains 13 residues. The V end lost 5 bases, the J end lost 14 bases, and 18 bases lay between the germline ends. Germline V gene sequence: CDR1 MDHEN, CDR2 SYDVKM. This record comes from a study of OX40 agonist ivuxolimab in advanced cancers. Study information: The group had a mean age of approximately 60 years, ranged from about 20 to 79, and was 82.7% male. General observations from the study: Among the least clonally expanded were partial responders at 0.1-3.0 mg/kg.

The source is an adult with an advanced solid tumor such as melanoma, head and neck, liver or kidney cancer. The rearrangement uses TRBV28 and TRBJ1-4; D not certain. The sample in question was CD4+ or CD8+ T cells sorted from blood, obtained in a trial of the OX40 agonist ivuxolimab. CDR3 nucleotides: TGTGCCAGCAGTGGCCGCTCCCGGACGAGCCTGTTTTTT. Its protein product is CASSGRSRTSLFF. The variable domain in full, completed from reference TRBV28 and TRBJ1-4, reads DVKVTQSSRYLVKRTGEKVFLECVQDMDHENMFWYRQDPGLGLRLIYFSYDVKMKEKGDIPEGYSVSREKKERFSLILESASTNQTSMYLCASSGRSRTSLFFGSGTQLSVL.